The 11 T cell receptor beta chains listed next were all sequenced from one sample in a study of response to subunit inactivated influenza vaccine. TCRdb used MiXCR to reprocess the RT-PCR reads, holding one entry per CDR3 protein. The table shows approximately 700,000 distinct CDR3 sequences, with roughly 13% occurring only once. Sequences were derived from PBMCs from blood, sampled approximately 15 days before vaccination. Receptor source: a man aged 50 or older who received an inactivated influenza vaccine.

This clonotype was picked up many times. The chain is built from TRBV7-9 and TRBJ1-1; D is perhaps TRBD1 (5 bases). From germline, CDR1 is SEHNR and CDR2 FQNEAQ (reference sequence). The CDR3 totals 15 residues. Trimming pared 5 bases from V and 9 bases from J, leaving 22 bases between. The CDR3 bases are TGTGCCAGCAGCCCCACCCGTGGGACCTTGGACCAAGCTTTCTTT. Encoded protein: CASSPTRGTLDQAFF.

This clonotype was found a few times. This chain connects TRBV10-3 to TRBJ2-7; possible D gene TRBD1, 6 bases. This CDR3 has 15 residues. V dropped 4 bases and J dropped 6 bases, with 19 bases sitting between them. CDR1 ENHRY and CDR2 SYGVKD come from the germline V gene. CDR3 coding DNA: TGTGCCATCAGTGTTGGGGGCGCCATGGGGAGCGAGCAGTACTTC. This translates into CAISVGGAMGSEQYF.

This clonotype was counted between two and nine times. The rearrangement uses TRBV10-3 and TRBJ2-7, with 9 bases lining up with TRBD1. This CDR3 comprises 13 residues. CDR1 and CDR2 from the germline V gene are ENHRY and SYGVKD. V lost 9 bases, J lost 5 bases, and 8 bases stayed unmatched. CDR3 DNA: TGTGCCATGTCGGGGGACAGGGTCCACGAGCAGTACTTC. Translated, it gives CAMSGDRVHEQYF.

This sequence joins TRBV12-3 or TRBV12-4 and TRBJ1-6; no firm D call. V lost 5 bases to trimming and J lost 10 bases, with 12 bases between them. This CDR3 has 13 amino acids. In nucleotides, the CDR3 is TGTGCCAGCAGTCCCGGGGTTGGCTCACCCCTCCACTTT. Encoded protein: CASSPGVGSPLHF.

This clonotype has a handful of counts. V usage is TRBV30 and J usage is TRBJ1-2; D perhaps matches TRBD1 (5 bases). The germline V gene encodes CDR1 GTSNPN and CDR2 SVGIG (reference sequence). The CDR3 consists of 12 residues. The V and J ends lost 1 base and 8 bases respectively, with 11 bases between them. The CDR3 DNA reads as TGTGCCTGGAGTGAACAGGCAATGGGCTACACCTTC. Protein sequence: CAWSEQAMGYTF.

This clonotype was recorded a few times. CDR3 sequence: CASSSRSGYFTGELFF. The CDR3 DNA is TGTGCCAGCAGCTCGCGCTCAGGGTACTTCACCGGGGAGCTGTTTTTT. This chain links TRBV7-8 with TRBJ2-2; D is possibly TRBD1 (5 bases). Germline lookup yields CDR1 SGHVS and CDR2 FQNEAQ. The CDR3 contains 16 residues. Trimming removed 4 bases from V and 4 bases from J, with 16 bases in between.

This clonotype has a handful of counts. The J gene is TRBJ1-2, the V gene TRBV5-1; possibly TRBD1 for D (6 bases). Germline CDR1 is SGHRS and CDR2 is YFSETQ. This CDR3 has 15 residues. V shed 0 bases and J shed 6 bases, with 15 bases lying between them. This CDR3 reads CASSLVSRQVDGYTF. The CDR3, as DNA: TGCGCCAGCAGCTTGGTTTCCCGACAGGTTGATGGCTACACCTTC.

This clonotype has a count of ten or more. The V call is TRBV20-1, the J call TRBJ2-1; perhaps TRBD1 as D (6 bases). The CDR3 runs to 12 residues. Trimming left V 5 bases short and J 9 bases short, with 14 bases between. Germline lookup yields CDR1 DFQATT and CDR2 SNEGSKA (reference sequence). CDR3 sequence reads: CSAPRQVTEQFF. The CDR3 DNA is TGCAGTGCTCCCAGACAGGTCACTGAGCAGTTCTTC.

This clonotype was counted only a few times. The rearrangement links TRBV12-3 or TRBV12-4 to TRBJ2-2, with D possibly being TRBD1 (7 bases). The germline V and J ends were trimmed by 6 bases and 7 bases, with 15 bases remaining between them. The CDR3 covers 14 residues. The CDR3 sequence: CASSPDREVGELFF. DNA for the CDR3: TGTGCCAGCAGCCCTGACAGGGAGGTCGGGGAGCTGTTTTTT.

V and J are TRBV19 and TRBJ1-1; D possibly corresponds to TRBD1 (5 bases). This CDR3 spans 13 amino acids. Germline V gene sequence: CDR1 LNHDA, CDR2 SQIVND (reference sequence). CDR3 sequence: CACSPGLNTEAFF. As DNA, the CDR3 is TGTGCTTGCAGTCCGGGGCTGAACACTGAAGCTTTCTTT.

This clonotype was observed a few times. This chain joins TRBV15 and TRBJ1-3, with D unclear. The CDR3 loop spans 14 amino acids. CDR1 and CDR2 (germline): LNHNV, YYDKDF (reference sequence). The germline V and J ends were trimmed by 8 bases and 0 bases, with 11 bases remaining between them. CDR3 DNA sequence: TGTGCCACCTCTCCCGGTATCTCTGGAAACACCATATATTTT. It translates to CATSPGISGNTIYF.